This entry features one TCR beta chain sequence. This record belongs to a study of blood T cell repertoires in COVID-19. Study overall: Both acute and convalescent COVID-19 samples were obtained from the United States, Italy and Spain.

Generated by immunoSEQ multiplex PCR, the TCRdb table keeps only in-frame clones and is missing some. This table holds a few hundred thousand clones, around nine tenths found once. Within 2 weeks before study entry, exposed participants met a COVID-19 case. Germline V gene data show CDR1 as SEHNR and CDR2 as FQNEAQ (reference sequence). Trimming cost V 5 bases and J 6 bases; bases outside gene matches: 8. The CDR3 runs 15 residues. Material: PBMCs or T cells enriched from blood (not recorded which). The chain links TRBV7-9 to TRBJ1-4, with 8 bases that match TRBD1. This sequence was found in a woman in her twenties or thirties who had been exposed to COVID-19. The CDR3 DNA is TGTGCCAGCAGCCCAATCGACAGGGGTGATGAAAAACTGTTTTTT. Translated, it gives CASSPIDRGDEKLFF.